One and the same sample provided the 28 T cell receptor beta chains below, sequenced in a study of T cell changes during pregnancy in multiple sclerosis. Measured with immunoSEQ multiplex PCR; TCRdb has only the in-frame clones, and not every one. The sample carries roughly 99,000 clones, around 92% recorded once. The sequencing used peripheral blood, collected in the third trimester of pregnancy. These TCRs come from a female donor in good health, enrolled as a control in a pregnancy study.

This clone was seen a single time. The chain has TRBV9 and TRBJ2-1, with 7 bases fitting TRBD1. This CDR3 comprises 15 residues. Germline CDR1 SGDLS, CDR2 YYNGEE. V lost 0 bases to trimming and J lost 2 bases; unmatched junction nucleotides: 2. The CDR3 nucleotides read TGTGCCAGCAGCGTAGGAGGGGGCCCCTACAATGAGCAGTTCTTC. This codes for CASSVGGGPYNEQFF. Looking up the rest from reference TRBV9 and TRBJ2-1 gives the full variable domain: DSGVTQTPKHLITATGQRVTLRCSPRSGDLSVYWYQQSLDQGLQFLIQYYNGEERAKGNILERFSAQQFPDLHSELNLSSLELGDSALYFCASSVGGGPYNEQFFGPGTRLTVL.

V is TRBV4-1 and J is TRBJ1-1, with D maybe TRBD1 (6 bases). Trimming removed 4 bases at V and 5 bases at J, with 8 bases between. Germline CDR1 MGHRA, CDR2 YSYEKL. The CDR3 totals 12 residues. The CDR3 bases are TGCGCCAGCAGCCCCACAGGGACTGAAGCTTTCTTT. This encodes CASSPTGTEAFF.

The chain couples TRBV19 to TRBJ1-2; a possible D gene is TRBD1 (6 bases). The CDR3 runs 14 residues. The germline V gene encodes CDR1 LNHDA and CDR2 SQIVND (reference sequence). Trimming left V 6 bases short and J 3 bases short, with 14 bases between. The CDR3: CASRTDRLYYGYTF. As DNA, the CDR3 is TGTGCCAGTAGAACCGACAGGCTATACTATGGCTACACCTTC.

This chain links TRBV10-3 with TRBJ1-5; a possible D gene is TRBD1 (5 bases). Germline V gene sequence: CDR1 ENHRY, CDR2 SYGVKD. The CDR3 contains 15 residues. With 2 bases removed from V and 4 bases from J, the gap between germline ends came to 12 bases. The CDR3: CAISEMAGRNQPQHF. DNA for the CDR3: TGTGCCATCAGTGAGATGGCAGGGCGGAATCAGCCCCAGCATTTT.

This clone was detected a few times. This rearrangement joins TRBV27 to TRBJ2-1; D not resolved. This CDR3 has 13 amino acids. Trimming removed 0 bases from V and 8 bases from J, with 8 bases in between. Germline V CDR1 and CDR2: MNHEY, SMNVEV (reference sequence). The DNA for the CDR3 is TGTGCCAGCAGTTTATCTAGTACCGATGAGCAGTTCTTC. It yields the protein CASSLSSTDEQFF.

As to this clone: Germline is not matched at one junction end, which may reflect a read error. V is TRBV2 and J is TRBJ1-5; maybe TRBD1 (6 bases). The CDR3 length is 13 residues. The V gene's germline CDR1 is SNHLY and CDR2 FYNNEI. CDR3: CASRDSSYQPQHF. CDR3 nucleotides: TGTGCCAGCAGGGACAGTAGCTATCAGCCCCAGCATTTT.

This chain uses TRBV18 with TRBJ2-2, with TRBD1 matching over 8 bases. CDR1 and CDR2 from the germline V gene are KGHSH and LQKENI. The CDR3 totals 17 residues. Germline trimming cut 0 bases from V and 2 bases from J; bases unmatched to any gene: 5. The CDR3 DNA follows: TGTGCCAGCTCACCACCCACGACAGGGGCCAACACCGGGGAGCTGTTTTTT. It encodes CASSPPTTGANTGELFF.

This chain connects TRBV6-5 to TRBJ1-1, with unresolved D. Germline CDR1 MNHEY, CDR2 SVGAGI. Trimming removed 6 bases at V and 3 bases at J, with 11 bases between. The CDR3 is made up of 13 amino acids. This CDR3 reads CASRRTSDTEAFF. CDR3 nucleotides: TGTGCCAGCAGACGAACTTCCGACACTGAAGCTTTCTTT.

The gene calls are TRBV30 and TRBJ1-4, with TRBD1 matching 8 bases. V was clipped by 2 bases and J by 8 bases; unmatched bases: 7. Per the germline V gene, CDR1 is GTSNPN and CDR2 is SVGIG (reference sequence). CDR3 length: 14 residues. The DNA of the CDR3 is TGTGCCTGGAGTTCCGGACAGGGAAAAGAAAAACTGTTTTTT. It yields the protein CAWSSGQGKEKLFF.

CDR3 residues: CASSALGRVDTGELFF. CDR3 bases: TGTGCCAGCAGTGCCTTGGGGCGAGTGGACACCGGGGAGCTGTTTTTT. The chain has TRBV13 and TRBJ2-2; D possibly corresponds to TRBD1 (5 bases). From germline, CDR1 is PRHDT and CDR2 FYEKMQ (reference sequence). Deletions cut 6 bases from V and 3 bases from J, with 17 bases between. There are 16 residues in the CDR3. The complete variable domain, with remaining parts taken from reference TRBV13 and TRBJ2-2, reads AAGVIQSPRHLIKEKRETATLKCYPIPRHDTVYWYQQGPGQDPQFLISFYEKMQSDKGSIPDRFSAQQFSDYHSELNMSSLELGDSALYFCASSALGRVDTGELFFGEGSRLTVL.

The V gene is TRBV9, the J gene TRBJ1-4, with D unresolved. Germline lookup yields CDR1 SGDLS and CDR2 YYNGEE. V was cut by 4 bases and J by 8 bases, with 9 bases left in between. The CDR3 covers 12 residues. The CDR3 is CASSPGREKLFF. As DNA, the CDR3 is TGTGCCAGCAGCCCAGGCAGGGAAAAACTGTTTTTT. Full variable domain (rest looked up from reference TRBV9 and TRBJ1-4): DSGVTQTPKHLITATGQRVTLRCSPRSGDLSVYWYQQSLDQGLQFLIQYYNGEERAKGNILERFSAQQFPDLHSELNLSSLELGDSALYFCASSPGREKLFFGSGTQLSVL.

The rearrangement links TRBV5-6 to TRBJ2-7, with D tentatively TRBD2 (6 bases). Trimming cost V 3 bases and J 0 bases, with 10 bases left between them. Germline V CDR1 and CDR2: SGHDT, YYEEEE. This CDR3 region has 14 residues. Written as DNA, the CDR3 is TGTGCCAGCAGCTCGGGAGCCAGCTCCTACGAGCAGTACTTC. This gives the protein CASSSGASSYEQYF.

This chain joins TRBV6-5 and TRBJ1-2; D is unresolved. The germline gives CDR1 MNHEY, CDR2 SVGAGI. V lost 6 bases to trimming and J lost 7 bases, with 15 bases between them. The length of the CDR3 is 13 residues. The chain's CDR3 is CASSLSGWSGYTF. CDR3 coding DNA: TGTGCCAGCAGCCTCTCGGGGTGGAGTGGCTACACCTTC.

The V gene is TRBV1, the J gene TRBJ2-1; the table calls TRBD2, which could not be checked here. TRBV1 counts as a pseudogene. The CDR3 is made up of 19 amino acids. The CDR3 nucleotides are TGCACCAGCAGCCAAGCCTCCGGACTAGCGGGGGGGCCCCCTGATGAGCAGTTCTTC. Its protein product is CTSSQASGLAGGPPDEQFF.

This chain connects TRBV7-9 to TRBJ2-7, with D maybe TRBD2 (5 bases). The CDR3 totals 16 residues. The V gene's germline CDR1 is SEHNR and CDR2 FQNEAQ (reference sequence). Deletions cut 4 bases from V and 0 bases from J, with 16 bases between. CDR3 amino acids: CASSSPGLKSSYEQYF. DNA for the CDR3: TGTGCCAGCAGCTCCCCAGGACTTAAGAGCTCCTACGAGCAGTACTTC.

The chain employs TRBV5-6 and TRBJ2-7; 9 bases line up with TRBD1. Trimming took 4 bases from V and 4 from J; bases not matched to a gene: 12. The CDR3 runs to 16 residues. The germline CDR1 and CDR2 sequences are SGHDT and YYEEEE. In nucleotides, the CDR3 is TGTGCCAGCAGCGAGACCGGGACAGGGATTCATTACGAGCAGTACTTC. Translation gives CASSETGTGIHYEQYF.

As DNA, the CDR3 is TGTGCCAGCAGAAGCTACCTAGGACACATTAGCACAGATACGCAGTATTTT. It encodes CASRSYLGHISTDTQYF. The chain is built from TRBV27 and TRBJ2-3; perhaps TRBD1 as D (5 bases). This CDR3 is 17 amino acids long. Germline CDR1 reads MNHEY; CDR2 reads SMNVEV (reference sequence). V gave up 6 bases and J gave up 0 bases, with 19 bases separating them.

CDR3 nucleotide sequence: TGTGCCTGGAGTGTAGGGGGCAGTAACTCTGGAAACACCATATATTTT. Translating it yields CAWSVGGSNSGNTIYF. The chain recombines TRBV30 with TRBJ1-3, with 7 bases matching TRBD1. The CDR3 has 16 residues. Germline V gives CDR1 GTSNPN, CDR2 SVGIG (reference sequence). The V gene end was trimmed by 0 bases and the J gene end by 0 bases; junction bases not matched to a gene: 5. Variable domain in full (rest from reference TRBV30 and TRBJ1-3): SQTIHQWPATLVQPVGSPLSLECTVEGTSNPNLYWYRQAAGRGLQLLFYSVGIGQISSEVPQNLSASRPQDRQFILSSKKLLLSDSGFYLCAWSVGGSNSGNTIYFGEGSWLTVV.

This sequence joins TRBV5-1 and TRBJ2-1; 7 nucleotides match TRBD1. The CDR3 is made up of 15 amino acids. V lost 2 bases, J lost 5 bases, and 7 bases stayed unmatched. CDR1 and CDR2 from the germline V gene are SGHRS and YFSETQ. Here the CDR3 reads CASSFTGTVDNEQFF. DNA for the CDR3: TGCGCCAGCAGCTTCACCGGGACAGTCGACAATGAGCAGTTCTTC.

The V and J genes are TRBV5-6 and TRBJ1-4; 8 positions match TRBD1. In germline, CDR1 is SGHDT, CDR2 YYEEEE. J gave up 7 bases and V 4 bases, and 9 bases lay outside the gene matches. This CDR3 has 15 amino acids. This CDR3 reads CASSQLDRVTEKLFF. The CDR3 bases are TGTGCCAGCAGCCAATTGGACAGGGTGACTGAAAAACTGTTTTTT.

J is TRBJ2-2 and V is TRBV4-1; maybe TRBD1 (5 bases). CDR3 length: 17 amino acids. V was cut by 0 bases and J by 9 bases, with 20 bases left in between. Germline loops: CDR1 MGHRA, CDR2 YSYEKL. As DNA, the CDR3 is TGCGCCAGCAGCCAAGAACAAGGACATGAAGTTTTGTGGGAGCTGTTTTTT. Translated, it gives CASSQEQGHEVLWELFF.

The rearrangement links TRBV19 to TRBJ1-6, with 8 bases aligning to TRBD1. Unmatched junction bases numbered 8, after V lost 6 bases and J lost 7 bases. CDR1 and CDR2 from the germline V gene are LNHDA and SQIVND (reference sequence). The CDR3 has 15 residues. DNA of the CDR3: TGTGCCAGTAGCCTACTTCGGACAGGGAATTCACCCCTCCACTTT. Translating gives CASSLLRTGNSPLHF.

The rearrangement joins TRBV6-6 to TRBJ1-1; D is possibly TRBD1 (6 bases). Trimming stripped 2 bases from V and 1 base from J, with 8 bases between. The CDR3 runs to 14 residues. Germline V CDR1 and CDR2: MNHNY, SVGAGI (reference sequence). CDR3 DNA sequence: TGTGCCAGCAGTTACATGACAGGGAACACTGAAGCTTTCTTT. Protein product: CASSYMTGNTEAFF.

The rearrangement links TRBV19 to TRBJ2-2; 11 nucleotides match TRBD2. The CDR3 loop spans 16 amino acids. In germline, CDR1 is LNHDA, CDR2 SQIVND (reference sequence). V trimming: 3 bases; J trimming: 5 bases; junction bases outside the gene matches: 5. In DNA, the CDR3 is TGTGCCAGTAGTATTAGCGGGGGGGAGTGGACCGGGGAGCTGTTTTTT. This translates into CASSISGGEWTGELFF.

The V gene is TRBV30, the J gene TRBJ1-3; 10 bases map to TRBD1. V lost 2 bases to trimming and J lost 2 bases; unmatched junction nucleotides: 15. From germline, CDR1 is GTSNPN and CDR2 SVGIG (reference sequence). The CDR3 contains 19 residues. CDR3 coding DNA: TGTGCCTGGAGTACGATCAGGACAGGGGGTCGGTTCGCTGGAAACACCATATATTTT. Translated, it gives CAWSTIRTGGRFAGNTIYF.

The genes are TRBV11-2 and TRBJ2-7; TRBD2 might be the D (5 bases). Germline CDR1 and CDR2: SGHAT and FQNNGV. V lost 3 bases, J lost 6 bases, and 15 bases lay in between. CDR3 length: 14 residues. The CDR3, as DNA: TGTGCCAGCAGCTTTAGTGGCGGGTCTAGCGAGCAGTACTTC. Its protein is CASSFSGGSSEQYF.

The chain joins TRBV6-5 to TRBJ1-2; tentatively, D is TRBD1 (6 bases). Trimming pared 5 bases from V and 5 bases from J, leaving 18 bases between. This CDR3 has 15 amino acids. Germline CDR1 is MNHEY and CDR2 is SVGAGI. The CDR3 loop reads CASSQLGGGRYGYTF. The DNA of the CDR3 is TGTGCCAGCAGTCAACTTGGGGGGGGCAGGTATGGCTACACCTTC.

The J gene is TRBJ1-2, the V gene TRBV5-1; 10 nucleotides line up with TRBD1. Unmatched junction bases numbered 2, after V lost 0 bases and J lost 6 bases. Germline V gives CDR1 SGHRS, CDR2 YFSETQ. There are 14 residues in the CDR3. The CDR3 nucleotides read TGCGCCAGCAGCTTGGCCGGGACAGGGGATGGCTACACCTTC. Protein product: CASSLAGTGDGYTF.